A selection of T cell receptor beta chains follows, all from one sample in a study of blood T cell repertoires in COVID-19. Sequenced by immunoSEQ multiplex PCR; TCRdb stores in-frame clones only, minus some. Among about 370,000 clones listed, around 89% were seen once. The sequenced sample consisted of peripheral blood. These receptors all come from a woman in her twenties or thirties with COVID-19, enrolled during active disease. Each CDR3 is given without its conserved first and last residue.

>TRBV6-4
ASSDLESTDTQY
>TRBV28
ASSLAPRDQETQY
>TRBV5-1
ASRATGDIDQPQH
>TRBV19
ASTGVAGATDTQY
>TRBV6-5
ASSYSPLARGNEQF
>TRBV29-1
SGARNTGELF
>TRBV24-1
ATSVPGTGMDGYT
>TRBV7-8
ASSLQGGAF
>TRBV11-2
ASSLVWGRNTEAF
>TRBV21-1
ASSKVMGQGNTGELF
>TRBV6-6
ASSQDRVNEQF
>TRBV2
ASRQSPTGELF
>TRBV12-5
ASGPQSGGSYNEQF
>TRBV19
ASSILPANTDRGYINNEQF
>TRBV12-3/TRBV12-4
ASSYSGTETQY
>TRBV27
ASSLRGGRVEKLF
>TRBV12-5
ASGLPHTPNYGYT
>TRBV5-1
ASSWTGQVVDTQY
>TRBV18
ASSPRGGANTGELF
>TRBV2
APWRENTGELF
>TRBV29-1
SVAWDSTYEQY
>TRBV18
ASSRAGRWETQY
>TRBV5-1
ASSLRDRRTNEQF
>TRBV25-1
ASSEFIGTTTY
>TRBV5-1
ASSFGQGQAGHYGYT
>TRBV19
ASSGMFSGNTIY
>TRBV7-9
ASSLGGDNQPQH
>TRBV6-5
ASSRGSGYT
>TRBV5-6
ASSPMGTGHLNSPLH
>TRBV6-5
ASSSGLAGGTDTQY
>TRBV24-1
ATPLGSGRRYNEQF
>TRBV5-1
ASRPMRGASNEQF
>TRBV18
ASSPLLTDQPQH
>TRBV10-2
ASITSWRLAGGLSYNEQF
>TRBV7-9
ASSLGLSEAF
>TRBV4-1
ASSQDQGRTEAF
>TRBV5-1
ASSVGQGTEAF
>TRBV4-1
ASSQTDRGFTGELF
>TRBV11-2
ASSLTGPSSYNSPLH
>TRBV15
ATSRYSGGAYNEQF
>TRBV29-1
SASPGVGTEAF
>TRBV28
ASQTDRARGNTIY
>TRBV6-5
ASTSGTEDSPLH
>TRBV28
ASSSDPSGGPTYEQY
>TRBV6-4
ASSDSWTGVNGYT
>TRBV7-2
ASSLAAGDNEQF
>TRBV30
AWSVLVQAGGYT
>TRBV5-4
ASSLAGGEDRNTIY
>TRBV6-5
ASSYSVSGSQPQH
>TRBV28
ASNYRGYEQY
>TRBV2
ASSPPHRGEQF
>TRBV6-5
ASSPLGTGSEKLF
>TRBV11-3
ASSSRAEPPNEQF